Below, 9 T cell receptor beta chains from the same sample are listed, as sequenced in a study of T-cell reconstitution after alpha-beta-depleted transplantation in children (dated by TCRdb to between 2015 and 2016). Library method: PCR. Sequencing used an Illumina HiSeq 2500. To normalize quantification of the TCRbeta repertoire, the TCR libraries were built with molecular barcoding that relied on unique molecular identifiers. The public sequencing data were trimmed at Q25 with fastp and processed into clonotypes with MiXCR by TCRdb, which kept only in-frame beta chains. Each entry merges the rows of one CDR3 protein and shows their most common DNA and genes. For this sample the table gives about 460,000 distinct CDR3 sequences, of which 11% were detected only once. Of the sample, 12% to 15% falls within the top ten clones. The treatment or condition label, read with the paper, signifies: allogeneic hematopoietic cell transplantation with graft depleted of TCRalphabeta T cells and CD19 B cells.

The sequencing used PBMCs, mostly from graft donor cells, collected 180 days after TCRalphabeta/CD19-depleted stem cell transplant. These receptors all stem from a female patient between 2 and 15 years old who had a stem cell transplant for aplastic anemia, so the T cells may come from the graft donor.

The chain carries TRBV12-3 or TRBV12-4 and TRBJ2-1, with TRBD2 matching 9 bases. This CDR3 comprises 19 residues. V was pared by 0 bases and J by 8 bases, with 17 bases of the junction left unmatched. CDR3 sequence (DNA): TGTGCCAGCAGTTTAGCGCGGGCTAGCGGGACATATTTGGTCCATGAGCAGTTCTTC. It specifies CASSLARASGTYLVHEQFF.

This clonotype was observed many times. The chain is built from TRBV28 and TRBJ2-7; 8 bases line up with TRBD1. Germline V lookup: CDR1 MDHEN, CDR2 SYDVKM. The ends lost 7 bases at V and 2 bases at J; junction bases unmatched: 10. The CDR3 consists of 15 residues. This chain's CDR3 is CASIPGSGGAYEQYF. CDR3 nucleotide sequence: TGTGCCAGCATCCCAGGTTCAGGGGGCGCCTACGAGCAGTACTTC.

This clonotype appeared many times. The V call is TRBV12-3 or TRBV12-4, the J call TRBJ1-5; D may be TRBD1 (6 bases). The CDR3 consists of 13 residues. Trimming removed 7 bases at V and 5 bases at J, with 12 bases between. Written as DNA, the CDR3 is TGTGCCAGCACCCCATACAGGGATCAGCCCCAGCATTTT. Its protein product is CASTPYRDQPQHF.

CDR3 sequence: CASSLEGEWGETQYF. DNA for the CDR3: TGCGCCAGCAGCTTGGAGGGGGAGTGGGGAGAGACCCAGTACTTC. The chain recombines TRBV5-1 with TRBJ2-5; D might be TRBD1 (6 bases). This CDR3 comprises 15 residues. CDR1 SGHRS and CDR2 YFSETQ come from the germline V gene. V gave up 0 bases and J gave up 4 bases, with 13 bases separating them. Looking up the rest from reference TRBV5-1 and TRBJ2-5 gives the full variable domain: KAGVTQTPRYLIKTRGQQVTLSCSPISGHRSVSWYQQTPGQGLQFLFEYFSETQRNKGNFPGRFSGRQFSNSRSEMNVSTLELGDSALYLCASSLEGEWGETQYFGPGTRLLVL.

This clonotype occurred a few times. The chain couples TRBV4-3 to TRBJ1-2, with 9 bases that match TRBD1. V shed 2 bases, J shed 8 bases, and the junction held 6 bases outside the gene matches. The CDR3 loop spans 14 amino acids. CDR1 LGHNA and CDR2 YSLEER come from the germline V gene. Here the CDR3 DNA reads TGCGCCAGCAGCCAATGGGACAGGGTGGGAGGCTACACCTTC. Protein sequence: CASSQWDRVGGYTF.

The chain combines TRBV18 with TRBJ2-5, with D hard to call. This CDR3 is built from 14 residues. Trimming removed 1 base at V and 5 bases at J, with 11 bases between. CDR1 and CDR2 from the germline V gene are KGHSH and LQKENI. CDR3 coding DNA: TGTGCCAGCTCACCACAGGGTCTCGGGGAGACCCAGTACTTC. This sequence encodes CASSPQGLGETQYF.

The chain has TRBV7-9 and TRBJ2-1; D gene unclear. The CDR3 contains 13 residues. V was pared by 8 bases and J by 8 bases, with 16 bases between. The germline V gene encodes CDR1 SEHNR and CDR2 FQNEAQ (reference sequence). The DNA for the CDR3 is TGTGCCAGCCGTTTCTCAGGAAACCATGAGCAGTTCTTC. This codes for CASRFSGNHEQFF.

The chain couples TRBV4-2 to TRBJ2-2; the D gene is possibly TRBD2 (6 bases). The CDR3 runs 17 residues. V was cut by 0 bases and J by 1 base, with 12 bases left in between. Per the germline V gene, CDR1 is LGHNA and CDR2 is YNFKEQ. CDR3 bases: TGTGCCAGCAGCCAAGATCCTGGCGGGGTGAACACCGGGGAGCTGTTTTTT. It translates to CASSQDPGGVNTGELFF.

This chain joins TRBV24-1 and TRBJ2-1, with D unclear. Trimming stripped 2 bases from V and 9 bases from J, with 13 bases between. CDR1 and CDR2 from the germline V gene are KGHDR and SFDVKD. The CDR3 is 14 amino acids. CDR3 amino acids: CATSDSNVFGEQFF. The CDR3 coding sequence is TGTGCCACCAGTGATTCGAATGTTTTTGGTGAGCAGTTCTTC.